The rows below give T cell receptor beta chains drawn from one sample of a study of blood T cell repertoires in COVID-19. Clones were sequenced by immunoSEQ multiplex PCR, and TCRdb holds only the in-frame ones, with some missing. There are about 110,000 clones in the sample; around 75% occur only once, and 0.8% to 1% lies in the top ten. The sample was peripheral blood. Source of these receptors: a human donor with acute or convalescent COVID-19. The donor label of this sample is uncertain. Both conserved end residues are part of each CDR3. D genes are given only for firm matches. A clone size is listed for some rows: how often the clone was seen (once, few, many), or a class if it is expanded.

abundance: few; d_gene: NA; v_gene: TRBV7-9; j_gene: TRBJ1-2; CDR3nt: TGTGCCAGCCGGAGTGCCAACCGCATCTATGGCTACACCTTC; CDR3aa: CASRSANRIYGYTF
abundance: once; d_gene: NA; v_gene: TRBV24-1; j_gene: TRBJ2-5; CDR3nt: TGTGCCACCAGTGATTCAACAGGGTGGGAGACCCAGTACTTC; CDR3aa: CATSDSTGWETQYF
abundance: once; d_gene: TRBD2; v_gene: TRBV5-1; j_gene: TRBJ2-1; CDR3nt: TGCGCCAGCAGCTTGTACACCGGGGGGAGCTACAATGAGCAGTTCTTC; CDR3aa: CASSLYTGGSYNEQFF
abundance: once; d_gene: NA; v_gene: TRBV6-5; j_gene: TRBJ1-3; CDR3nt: TGTGCCAGCAGTTCACCTACGCGGAGCTCTGGAAACACCATATATTTT; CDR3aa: CASSSPTRSSGNTIYF
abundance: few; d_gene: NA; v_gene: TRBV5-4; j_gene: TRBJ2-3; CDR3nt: TGTGCCAGCAGCGGGGACTTCAGCACAGATACGCAGTATTTT; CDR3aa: CASSGDFSTDTQYF
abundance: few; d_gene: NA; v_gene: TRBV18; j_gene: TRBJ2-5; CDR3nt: TGTGCCAGCTCACCAGATACAGGGTTGGAGACCCAGTACTTC; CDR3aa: CASSPDTGLETQYF
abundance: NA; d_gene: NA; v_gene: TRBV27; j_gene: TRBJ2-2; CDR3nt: TGTGCCAGCACTACGGGTCTCGGCACCGGGGAGCTGTTTTTT; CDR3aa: CASTTGLGTGELFF
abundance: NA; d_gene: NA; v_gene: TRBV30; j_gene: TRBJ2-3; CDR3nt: TGTGCCTGGGGACAGCAGAGGGATACGCAGTATTTT; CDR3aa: CAWGQQRDTQYF
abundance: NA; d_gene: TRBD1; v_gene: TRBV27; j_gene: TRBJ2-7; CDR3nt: TGTGCCAGCAGTTTTACCTGGGACAGGGTCTACGAGCAGTACTTC; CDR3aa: CASSFTWDRVYEQYF
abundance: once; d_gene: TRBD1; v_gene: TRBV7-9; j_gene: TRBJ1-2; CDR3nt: TGTGCCAGCAGCTCTTACAGGGGGATGGGTGGCTACACCTTC; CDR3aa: CASSSYRGMGGYTF
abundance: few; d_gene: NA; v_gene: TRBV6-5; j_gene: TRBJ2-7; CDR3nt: TGTGCCAGCAGTTACTCGGGGGGTCCCTACGAGCAGTACTTC; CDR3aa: CASSYSGGPYEQYF
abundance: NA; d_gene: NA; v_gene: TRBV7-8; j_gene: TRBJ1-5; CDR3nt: TGTGCCAGCAGCTTATCCAGGGCGGATCAGCCCCAGCATTTT; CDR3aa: CASSLSRADQPQHF
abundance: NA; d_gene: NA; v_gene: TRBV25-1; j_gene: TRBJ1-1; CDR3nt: TGTGCCAGCAGTGTGGAGTACACTGAAGCTTTCTTT; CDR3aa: CASSVEYTEAFF